This T cell receptor beta chain was found in a study of T cells after yellow fever vaccination. V lost 3 bases and J 1 base, leaving 9 bases between the germline ends. The CDR3 sequence is 14 residues long. CDR1 LNHDA and CDR2 SQIVND come from the germline V gene (reference sequence). This clonotype was counted a few times. Its cognate antigen is unknown. Points from the study as a whole: Clones from primary vaccination mostly reappeared after the booster (around 96% CD4, 88% CD8). The study noted that FACS-sorted repertoires could contain abundant clonotypes contaminating from the bulk population.

TCRdb used MiXCR to reprocess the 5' RACE reads, holding one entry per CDR3 protein. The table has hundreds of thousands of distinct CDR3 sequences, 3% to 4.5% seen once. The chain couples TRBV19 to TRBJ1-1; D unresolved. This TCR came from a man between 18 and 35 years old who received the YFV17D yellow fever vaccine. Sequencing used PBMCs, obtained on the day of the yellow fever booster vaccination. The CDR3 nucleotides are TGTGCCAGTAGTATCTCAAGGGCGAACACTGAAGCTTTCTTT. Translating gives CASSISRANTEAFF.